One sample yielded the 30 T cell receptor beta chains listed below, sequenced in a study of T cells in women clearing cervical HPV infection. Profiling relied on immunoSEQ multiplex PCR, and the TCRdb table lists in-frame clones only, not all of them. The listing records about 45,000 clones. The sample comprised blood buffy coat. Source of these receptors: a woman between 18 and 75 years old with a cervical HPV16 infection that either progressed to CIN3+ or cleared (not recorded which).

For this clone: With the read ending 3 residues before the CDR3 end, the germline J gene is used to fill in that end. The J gene is TRBJ2-3, the V gene TRBV18; D may be TRBD2 (6 bases). The V gene's germline CDR1 is KGHSH and CDR2 LQKENI. This CDR3 comprises 16 residues. This CDR3 reads CASSNRGTASNQPQYF. CDR3 DNA, as far as it was read: TGTGCCAGCTCAAACCGAGGGACTGCTAGCAATCAGCCG.

Points on this clone: Coverage ceases 3 residues before the CDR3 finishes, and the germline J gene fills in the end. The V gene is TRBV5-5, the J gene TRBJ1-2; the D is unclear. The germline V gene has CDR1 SGHKS and CDR2 YYEKEE (reference sequence). V shed 0 bases and J shed 0 bases, with 9 bases lying between them. The CDR3 covers 15 residues. The chain's CDR3 is CASSLGPQANYGYTF. The CDR3 DNA, read in part, is TGTGCCAGCAGCTTGGGGCCCCAGGCTAACTATGGC. Full variable domain (rest looked up from reference TRBV5-5 and TRBJ1-2): DAGVTQSPTHLIKTRGQQVTLRCSPISGHKSVSWYQQVLGQGPQFIFQYYEKEERGRGNFPDRFSARQFPNYSSELNVNALLLGDSALYLCASSLGPQANYGYTFGSGTRLTVV.

Notes on this clone: The read terminates 3 residues ahead of where the CDR3 ends, so the germline J gene completes it. The chain couples TRBV30 to TRBJ2-2, with D possibly TRBD1 on 6 matching bases. CDR3 length: 13 residues. Germline V CDR1 and CDR2: GTSNPN, SVGIG (reference sequence). The part of the CDR3 DNA that was read is TGTGCCTGGAGCAAGGGCCAGGGGACGGCG. The encoded protein is CAWSKGQGTA. The full CDR3 sequence reads CAWSKGQGTALFF.

As to this clone: The read ends 3 residues early relative to the CDR3; the germline J gene fills the gap. This chain uses TRBV5-1 with TRBJ1-1; 7 nucleotides match TRBD1. This CDR3 region has 13 residues. CDR1 is SGHRS, CDR2 YFSETQ, per germline. The CDR3 bases that were read are TGCGCCAGCAGCTTGGAGGGACAGTTAGAA. Its translation: CASSLEGQLE. The CDR3 in its entirety is CASSLEGQLEAFF.

A word on this clone: The sequence runs out 3 residues before the end of the CDR3; the remainder is reconstructed from the germline J gene. This chain connects TRBV7-3 to TRBJ2-3; 11 nucleotides align to TRBD2. V shed 0 bases, J shed 6 bases, and the junction held 8 bases outside the gene matches. The CDR3 is 17 residues long. Germline CDR1 reads SGHTA; CDR2 reads FQGTGA. The part of the CDR3 DNA that was read is TGTGCCAGCAGCTTAACGACTCCGGGACTAGCGGCCGATACG. As protein: CASSLTTPGLAADT. The complete CDR3 protein is CASSLTTPGLAADTQYF.

On this clone itself: The CDR3 extends 3 residues past the end of the read, so its final part is completed from the germline J gene. The V gene is TRBV10-3, the J gene TRBJ2-5; D is perhaps TRBD2 (7 bases). Looked up from germline, CDR1 is ENHRY and CDR2 is SYGVKD. V lost 4 bases to trimming and J lost 1 base, with 19 bases between them. The CDR3 contains 17 residues. CDR3 sequence reads: CAISGHRGGEGQETQYF. The sequenced CDR3 bases are TGTGCCATCAGTGGACATAGGGGGGGGGAGGGCCAAGAGACC.

Note on this clone: The CDR3 end is not reached by the read, which stops 3 residues before it; the germline J gene fills it in. The rearrangement joins TRBV5-1 to TRBJ2-3; 8 positions agree with TRBD2. Germline V lookup: CDR1 SGHRS, CDR2 YFSETQ. With 3 bases clipped from V and 4 bases from J, the junction kept 10 bases outside the gene matches. There are 16 residues in the CDR3. CDR3 bases read: TGCGCCAGCAGCTCGGCCGGGACTAGTCACGCAGATACG. Translating gives CASSSAGTSHADT. The full-length CDR3 reads as CASSSAGTSHADTQYF. The complete variable domain, with remaining parts taken from reference TRBV5-1 and TRBJ2-3, reads KAGVTQTPRYLIKTRGQQVTLSCSPISGHRSVSWYQQTPGQGLQFLFEYFSETQRNKGNFPGRFSGRQFSNSRSEMNVSTLELGDSALYLCASSSAGTSHADTQYFGPGTRLTVL.

Regarding this clone: The read terminates 3 residues before the CDR3 end, so the remaining end is supplied by the germline J gene. This chain connects TRBV2 to TRBJ1-1; tentatively, D is TRBD1 (5 bases). Germline V gives CDR1 SNHLY, CDR2 FYNNEI. This CDR3 contains 15 residues. V was shortened by 4 bases and J by 0 bases, with 12 bases between the two germline ends. CDR3 loop: CASSVDSTMNTEAFF. The DNA read from the CDR3 is TGTGCCAGCAGTGTCGACAGTACCATGAACACTGAA.

Comment on this clone: The DNA ends 3 residues before the CDR3 does, and the rest of the CDR3 is filled in from the germline J gene. This chain connects TRBV20-1 to TRBJ1-5, with 7 nucleotides matching TRBD1. The V gene end was trimmed by 4 bases and the J gene end by 5 bases; junction bases not matched to a gene: 5. This CDR3 comprises 13 residues. Germline values: CDR1 DFQATT, CDR2 SNEGSKA (reference sequence). CDR3 DNA, as far as it was read: TGCAGTGCTACCGGACAGGAGGATCAGCCC. This sequence encodes CSATGQEDQP. From start to end, the CDR3 is CSATGQEDQPQHF.

Concerning this clone itself: The read is 3 residues too short to cover the CDR3 end, so that end is filled in from the germline J gene. The V call is TRBV11-3, the J call TRBJ2-1, with TRBD2 matching over 7 bases. CDR1 SGHNT and CDR2 YENEEA come from the germline V gene. This CDR3 is built from 12 residues. The J segment lost 8 bases and the V segment lost 5 bases, leaving 3 bases of the junction unmatched. The CDR3 protein is CASSLGRDEQFF. The part of the CDR3 DNA that was read is TGTGCCAGCAGCCTAGGGAGGGATGAG.

In the case of this clone: The observed sequence ends 3 residues before the CDR3 terminus, with the missing tail filled in from the germline J gene. The chain is built from TRBV20-1 and TRBJ2-7; TRBD2 matches at 10 bases. V lost 8 bases, J lost 2 bases, and 15 bases stayed unmatched. CDR1 is DFQATT, CDR2 SNEGSKA, per germline (reference sequence). The CDR3 has 16 amino acids. The CDR3 DNA, read in part, is TGCAGTCCAACGCCTCGAGGTAGCGGGGGGCCCTACGAG. As protein: CSPTPRGSGGPYE. The complete CDR3 reads CSPTPRGSGGPYEQYF.

Concerning this clone: The read comes to an end 3 residues before the CDR3 does, leaving the germline J gene to fill in the end. The chain joins TRBV30 to TRBJ1-2, with unresolved D. The CDR3 length is 10 residues. Trimming cost V 6 bases and J 2 bases, with 4 bases left between them. CDR1 and CDR2 (germline): GTSNPN, SVGIG (reference sequence). The CDR3 reads CACRNYGYTF. The CDR3 DNA, read in part, is TGTGCCTGCCGGAACTATGGC.

On this clone: The missing CDR3 end, 3 residues past where the read stops, is filled in from the germline J gene. The V and J genes are TRBV7-9 and TRBJ1-5; D ambiguous. The CDR3 is 14 amino acids. The germline V and J ends were trimmed by 4 bases and 9 bases, with 16 bases remaining between them. The germline gives CDR1 SEHNR, CDR2 FQNEAQ (reference sequence). The sequenced part of the CDR3 DNA is TGTGCCAGCAGCTCACGCATTGAGCCGGGGCCC. Translating gives CASSSRIEPGP. The full CDR3 protein is CASSSRIEPGPQHF.

In regard to this clone: The sequenced fragment ends 3 residues before the CDR3 boundary, so the rest is inferred from the germline J gene. V gene TRBV7-2 combines with J gene TRBJ2-5; no reliable D call. The CDR3 contains 13 residues. The germline V and J ends were trimmed by 0 bases and 3 bases, with 5 bases remaining between them. Looked up from germline, CDR1 is SGHTA and CDR2 is FQGNSA. The CDR3 here is CASSLAREETQYF. The CDR3 DNA, read in part, is TGTGCCAGCAGCTTAGCCAGAGAAGAGACC. The full variable domain, its missing parts supplied by reference TRBV7-2 and TRBJ2-5, is GAGVSQSPSNKVTEKGKDVELRCDPISGHTALYWYRQSLGQGLEFLIYFQGNSAPDKSGLPSDRFSAERTGGSVSTLTIQRTQQEDSAVYLCASSLAREETQYFGPGTRLLVL.

As for this clone: The CDR3 extends 3 residues past the end of the read, so its final part is completed from the germline J gene. This chain connects TRBV18 to TRBJ1-1; D might be TRBD1 (6 bases). CDR1 KGHSH and CDR2 LQKENI come from the germline V gene. The CDR3 is 16 amino acids. Trimming took 2 bases from V and 4 from J, leaving 17 bases between them. The sequenced CDR3 bases are TGTGCCAGCTCACCAAACGCCCGGCTAGGGGGCACTGAA. Amino acids: CASSPNARLGGTE. The full CDR3 sequence reads CASSPNARLGGTEAFF. The full variable domain, its missing parts supplied by reference TRBV18 and TRBJ1-1, is NAGVMQNPRHLVRRRGQEARLRCSPMKGHSHVYWYRQLPEEGLKFMVYLQKENIIDESGMPKERFSAEFPKEGPSILRIQQVVRGDSAAYFCASSPNARLGGTEAFFGQGTRLTVV.

Comment on this clone: The read terminates 3 residues before the CDR3 end, so the remaining end is supplied by the germline J gene. The chain is built from TRBV6-2 or TRBV6-3 and TRBJ2-3; weak D call: TRBD2 (6 bases). The CDR3 is made up of 15 amino acids. Looked up from germline, CDR1 is MNHEY and CDR2 is SVGEGT. V dropped 5 bases and J dropped 0 bases, with 12 bases sitting between them. The CDR3 sequence is CASSGLASSTDTQYF. The sequenced CDR3 bases are TGTGCCAGCAGTGGCCTAGCGTCTAGCACAGATACG.

Regarding this clone: The CDR3 end falls 3 residues outside the read, so it is completed with the germline J gene. The V call is TRBV5-6, the J call TRBJ2-4; TRBD1 matches at 10 bases. Trimming at V came to 3 bases and at J to 3 bases, leaving 3 bases not matched to a gene. This CDR3 has 15 residues. From germline, CDR1 is SGHDT and CDR2 YYEEEE. CDR3 DNA, as far as it was read: TGTGCCAGCAGCTCGGACAGGGGGAACAAAAACATT. Its translation: CASSSDRGNKNI. The CDR3 as a whole reads CASSSDRGNKNIQYF.

In regard to this clone: With the read ending 3 residues before the CDR3 end, the germline J gene is used to fill in that end. The chain uses TRBV18 and TRBJ2-3; TRBD1 or TRBD2 may be the D gene (5 bases each). Per germline, CDR1 KGHSH and CDR2 LQKENI. CDR3 length: 15 residues. The CDR3 is CASSSGPGSNQPQYF. Partial CDR3 DNA: TGTGCCAGCTCATCGGGTCCAGGGAGCAATCAGCCG.

About this clone itself: The CDR3 is cut off 3 residues early in the read; its end comes from the germline J gene. The chain combines TRBV10-1 with TRBJ2-2, with no clear D. The CDR3 length is 13 residues. Between the trimmed V and J ends, which lost 5 bases and 4 bases, there was a span of 8 bases. The germline gives CDR1 WNHNN, CDR2 SYGVQD (reference sequence). CDR3 sequence: CASSRQATGELFF. The DNA read from the CDR3 is TGCGCCAGCAGTCGACAAGCCACCGGGGAG.

As regards this clone: The read terminates 3 residues before the CDR3 end, so the remaining end is supplied by the germline J gene. The rearrangement uses TRBV30 and TRBJ1-2, with D possibly TRBD1 on 6 matching bases. V was trimmed by 8 bases and J by 5 bases, leaving 18 bases between them. The germline CDR1 and CDR2 sequences are GTSNPN and SVGIG (reference sequence). The CDR3 covers 13 residues. The CDR3 region is CASPGHTSYGYTF. The CDR3 DNA, read in part, is TGTGCCAGCCCGGGACACACCTCTTATGGC.

Comments on this clone: Compared with germline, one end of the junction differs, possibly owing to a read error. With the read ending 3 residues before the CDR3 end, the germline J gene is used to fill in that end. The chain combines TRBV4-2 with TRBJ2-7, with D perhaps TRBD2 (6 bases). The CDR3 has 18 amino acids. The germline V gene encodes CDR1 LGHNA and CDR2 YNFKEQ. The covered CDR3 bases are TGCGCCAGCAGCCAAGGGATTGGCGGTAGCGGAACCGCCTACGAG. This codes for CASSQGIGGSGTAYE. The full CDR3 protein is CASSQGIGGSGTAYEQYF.

About this clone itself: The CDR3 end falls 3 residues outside the read, so it is completed with the germline J gene. The gene calls are TRBV19 and TRBJ1-2; D is possibly TRBD1 (5 bases). In germline, CDR1 is LNHDA, CDR2 SQIVND (reference sequence). Trimming removed 10 bases at V and 4 bases at J, with 16 bases between. The CDR3 runs 13 residues. The CDR3 protein is CATYLGGIYGYTF. The sequenced CDR3 bases are TGTGCCACCTACTTGGGGGGAATCTATGGC. Variable domain in full (rest from reference TRBV19 and TRBJ1-2): DGGITQSPKYLFRKEGQNVTLSCEQNLNHDAMYWYRQDPGQGLRLIYYSQIVNDFQKGDIAEGYSVSREKKESFPLTVTSAQKNPTAFYLCATYLGGIYGYTFGSGTRLTVV.

As concerns this clone: Germline and junction disagree at one end, which may indicate a read error. The CDR3 is cut off 3 residues early in the read; its end comes from the germline J gene. Other DNA sequences of this sample code for an identical CDR3. The chain combines TRBV14 with TRBJ2-3, with D hard to call. Looked up from germline, CDR1 is SGHDN and CDR2 is FVKESK. The CDR3 is 13 residues long. The CDR3 is CASSQRSTDTQYF. The part of the CDR3 DNA that was read is TGTGCCAGTAGCCAACGGAGCACAGATACG.

On this clone itself: The sequence runs out 3 residues before the end of the CDR3; the remainder is reconstructed from the germline J gene. J is TRBJ1-2 and V is TRBV5-5, with D possibly being TRBD1 (5 bases). Trimming stripped 4 bases from V and 1 base from J, with 11 bases between. This CDR3 is 14 amino acids long. Germline CDR1 reads SGHKS; CDR2 reads YYEKEE (reference sequence). The CDR3 spells CASSIGTYNYGYTF. The DNA read from the CDR3 is TGTGCCAGCAGCATCGGGACTTATAACTATGGC.

The sequenced CDR3 bases are TGTGCCAGCAGCGCCACTAGCGGGGGCTCCTACGAG. Translating gives CASSATSGGSYE. In full, the CDR3 is CASSATSGGSYEQYF. The chain couples TRBV7-6 to TRBJ2-7, with 11 positions matching TRBD2. The CDR3 end lies 3 residues beyond the end of the read and is filled in from the germline J gene. V trimming: 5 bases; J trimming: 0 bases; junction bases outside the gene matches: 3. This CDR3 contains 15 residues. The germline V gene encodes CDR1 SGHVS and CDR2 FNYEAQ. Using reference TRBV7-6 and TRBJ2-7 for the parts outside the CDR3, the full variable domain is GAGVSQSPRYKVTKRGQDVALRCDPISGHVSLYWYRQALGQGPEFLTYFNYEAQQDKSGLPNDRFSAERPEGSISTLTIQRTEQRDSAMYRCASSATSGGSYEQYFGPGTRLTVT.

This clone is deemed medium-sized by its frequency. CDR3: CASFSAYNEQFF. CDR3 DNA, as far as it was read: TGTGCCAGCTTCAGCGCGTACAATGAG. This chain connects TRBV7-8 to TRBJ2-1; the D is unclear. The sequence runs out 3 residues before the end of the CDR3; the remainder is reconstructed from the germline J gene. CDR1 is SGHVS, CDR2 FQNEAQ, per germline. CDR3 length: 12 amino acids. The V end lost 8 bases, the J end lost 4 bases, and 9 bases lay between the germline ends.

Concerning this clone: The CDR3 end lies 3 residues beyond the end of the read and is filled in from the germline J gene. This rearrangement joins TRBV10-2 to TRBJ2-7; TRBD1 is a possible D gene (6 bases). V lost 8 bases and J lost 0, with 14 bases in between. The CDR3 is made up of 14 amino acids. CDR1 is WSHSY, CDR2 SAAADI, per germline. CDR3 bases read: TGCGCCAGCTCTCTCGACAGGAGCTCCTACGAG. It translates to CASSLDRSSYE. The CDR3 in full is CASSLDRSSYEQYF.

Comment on this clone: Read coverage stops 3 residues before the CDR3 terminus; the germline J gene supplies the remainder. This chain joins TRBV30 and TRBJ1-4; 9 bases are a match to TRBD1. The CDR3 is 16 amino acids. With V trimmed by 1 base and J by 8 bases, 11 bases remained unmatched. Germline V CDR1 and CDR2: GTSNPN, SVGIG (reference sequence). The CDR3 sequence: CAWSDPRRDRVEKLFF. Incomplete CDR3 DNA: TGTGCCTGGAGTGATCCCCGTCGGGACAGGGTAGAAAAA.

CDR3 amino acids: CSAREGGRGAFF. CDR3 bases read: TGCAGTGCTAGAGAGGGAGGGCGGGGG. This sequence joins TRBV20-1 and TRBJ1-1; weak D call: TRBD1 (5 bases). The read falls 3 residues short of the CDR3 end, and the missing part is taken from the germline J gene. CDR3 length: 12 residues. The germline V gene encodes CDR1 DFQATT and CDR2 SNEGSKA (reference sequence).

Concerning this clone: Read coverage stops 3 residues before the CDR3 terminus; the germline J gene supplies the remainder. The V gene is TRBV6-2 or TRBV6-3, the J gene TRBJ2-2, with 11 nucleotides matching TRBD1. Germline V gene lookup returns CDR1 MNHEY and CDR2 SVGEGT. The CDR3 runs to 14 residues. CDR3 DNA, as far as it was read: TGTGCCAGCAGGGCCGGGACAGGGGGTTCACCG. Translation: CASRAGTGGSP. The CDR3 reads in full as CASRAGTGGSPLFF.